The rows below give T cell receptor beta chains drawn from one sample of a study of T cell responses to AZD1222 COVID-19 vaccine. This table comes from immunoSEQ multiplex PCR, and its TCRdb copy is limited to in-frame clones, with some not included. The repertoire consists of over 80,000 clones, with roughly nine tenths occurring once and the leading ten covering 6.5% to 8.5%. This sample comprised peripheral blood, obtained 28 days after the second AZD1222 dose. Source of these receptors: an adult who received the AZD1222 COVID-19 vaccine. The CDR3 runs from the conserved cysteine through the conserved F or W. Clone size appears in some rows only: once, few, many, or a class for an expanded clone.

v_call	j_call	clone_size	cdr3_aa
TRBV6-5	TRBJ2-3	NA	CASSNRHRDTQYF
TRBV4-1	TRBJ2-7	NA	CASSQVLLGSYEQYF
TRBV6-5	TRBJ1-3	few	CASSYGTGNSGNTIYF
TRBV29-1	TRBJ1-5	NA	CSVGDSNQPQHF
TRBV7-8	TRBJ2-1	NA	CASSLASGSSYNEQFF
TRBV29-1	TRBJ2-1	NA	CSVSDGLSGRFYNEQFF
TRBV13	TRBJ2-1	NA	CASSSPGQQYNEQFF
TRBV19	TRBJ2-5	NA	CASSTGLAGPQETQYF
TRBV7-7	TRBJ1-2	NA	CASSPDPTGPHLFDYGYTF
TRBV15	TRBJ2-2	NA	CAVSPAGSYTGELFF
TRBV24-1	TRBJ1-2	NA	CATRDSGTGVGGYGYTF
TRBV19	TRBJ1-5	NA	CASSREPFSNQPQHF
TRBV9	TRBJ2-1	NA	CASSQTTIYNEQFF
TRBV7-9	TRBJ1-1	NA	CASSLGASGDTEAFF
TRBV11-2	TRBJ2-2	NA	CASSQPGLAGDTGELFF
TRBV7-9	TRBJ2-2	NA	CASSYDRNTGELFF
TRBV11-2	TRBJ1-1	NA	CASSNPNTEAFF
TRBV11-2	TRBJ2-5	NA	CASSLGLAGAQETQYF
TRBV3-1/TRBV3-2	TRBJ1-5	NA	CASSGGRGNQPQHF
TRBV5-1	TRBJ2-5	NA	CASSLNIGAYNQETQYF
TRBV28	TRBJ2-3	NA	CASSLIAGGGTDTQYF
TRBV20-1	TRBJ2-7	NA	CSAKHQYEYF
TRBV19	TRBJ2-2	NA	CASSIVASGTTGELFF
TRBV11-2	TRBJ2-7	NA	CASSALTGLYEQYF
TRBV4-3	TRBJ1-1	few	CASSQTIMTRPNTEAFF
TRBV28	TRBJ2-7	NA	CASSESERRSYEQYF
TRBV6-5	TRBJ1-1	NA	CASTYGENTEAFF
TRBV29-1	TRBJ1-2	NA	CSVGDILRQGYGYTF
TRBV19	TRBJ1-2	NA	CASSPPLTYGYTF
TRBV14	TRBJ1-2	NA	CASSQGGRRYTF
TRBV24-1	TRBJ2-1	once	CATRGGLAGGSSYNEQFF
TRBV10-3	TRBJ1-4	NA	CAIRGQGGGEKLFF
TRBV6-6	TRBJ1-3	NA	CASSYSMNQPGNTIYF
TRBV9	TRBJ2-7	NA	CASSVAREGREQYF
TRBV10-3	TRBJ2-7	once	CAISGVRTGTYEQYF
TRBV7-2	TRBJ1-5	NA	CASSLGPAVSNQPQHF
TRBV19	TRBJ1-2	NA	CASRNPGQTYGYTF
TRBV6-5	TRBJ2-7	NA	CASSYSKGLAYEQYF
TRBV5-1	TRBJ1-1	NA	CASSAAVGYTEAFF
TRBV7-8	TRBJ2-7	NA	CASSLAQTAEQYF
TRBV11-2	TRBJ2-2	NA	CASSLGLGWGGELFF
TRBV4-1	TRBJ2-2	NA	CASSQSAGTFTGELFF
TRBV5-1	TRBJ2-4	NA	CASSLAQGAFGDIQYF
TRBV7-2	TRBJ1-2	NA	CASSLSLAGANYGYTF
TRBV5-1	TRBJ2-7	NA	CASSSGQGAHEQYF
TRBV28	TRBJ1-6	once	CASSNLLGSPLHF
TRBV6-5	TRBJ2-2	NA	CASSIAGGFTGELFF
TRBV19	TRBJ2-3	NA	CASSIALSGTDTQYF
TRBV19	TRBJ1-5	NA	CASSFSRDQPQHF
TRBV3-1/TRBV3-2	TRBJ2-7	NA	CASSPTYWDRGHEQYF
TRBV9	TRBJ1-2	NA	CASSPRDSPNYGYTF
TRBV5-1	TRBJ1-3	NA	CASSSGQPGNTIYF
TRBV13	TRBJ2-1	NA	CASSLLPSGTFNEQFF
TRBV5-5	TRBJ1-1	NA	CASSRGTGVGTEAFF
TRBV6-5	TRBJ2-7	few	CASSYGGSGGYEQYF